A selection of T cell receptor beta chains follows, all from one sample in a study of early T cells in non-severe SARS-CoV-2 infection. TCRdb recomputed calls from the 5' RACE reads with MiXCR, one row per CDR3 protein. The table lists fewer than 120,000 distinct CDR3 sequences, over 9.5% of them singletons. The material was whole blood, obtained at baseline. Receptor source: an adult who was a healthcare worker with PCR-confirmed SARS-CoV-2 infection or an uninfected control (not recorded which). Each CDR3 is given with its conserved first and last residue. Fields, in order: D gene, J gene, clone size, V gene, CDR3 protein, CDR3 DNA. D genes are given only for firm matches. Not all rows give a size; the values are once, few, many and, for expanded clones, a class.

>NA|TRBJ1-4|many|TRBV5-4
CASSLGGLNEKLFF
TGTGCCAGCAGCTTGGGAGGGCTTAATGAAAAACTGTTTTTT
>NA|TRBJ2-3|few|TRBV19
CASIGGPLTDTQYF
TGTGCCAGTATAGGGGGGCCCCTCACAGATACGCAGTATTTT
>NA|TRBJ1-2|NA|TRBV4-1
CASSQDNYGYTF
TGCGCCAGCAGCCAAGATAACTATGGCTACACCTTC
>NA|TRBJ2-3|many|TRBV4-1
CASSHDYSTDTQYF
TGCGCCAGCAGCCACGACTACAGCACAGATACGCAGTATTTT
>TRBD1|TRBJ1-1|once|TRBV29-1
CSVRGLNTEAFF
TGCAGCGTCAGGGGGCTGAACACTGAAGCTTTCTTT
>NA|TRBJ1-2|many|TRBV12-3/TRBV12-4
CASTLAGATYGYTF
TGTGCCAGCACGTTAGCAGGGGCAACCTATGGCTACACCTTC
>NA|TRBJ2-1|NA|TRBV6-2/TRBV6-3
CASRVQGGHEQFF
TGTGCCAGCAGGGTCCAGGGGGGCCATGAGCAGTTCTTC
>TRBD1|TRBJ2-7|NA|TRBV28
CASRDLRDRSYEQYF
TGTGCCAGCAGAGATCTCCGGGACAGGAGCTACGAGCAGTACTTC
>TRBD1|TRBJ1-2|few|TRBV7-2
CASSLGQGPYGYTF
TGTGCCAGCAGCTTAGGACAGGGGCCCTATGGCTACACCTTC
>NA|TRBJ1-1|few|TRBV29-1
CSVIGPNTEAFF
TGCAGCGTTATCGGGCCGAACACTGAAGCTTTCTTT
>TRBD1|TRBJ1-1|NA|TRBV7-9
CASSSVGQVEAFF
TGTGCCAGCAGCTCCGTGGGACAGGTTGAAGCTTTCTTT
>NA|TRBJ2-3|NA|TRBV18
CASSPPRDQGTDTQYF
TGTGCCAGCTCACCACCACGGGATCAGGGCACAGATACGCAGTATTTT
>TRBD1|TRBJ2-1|few|TRBV7-9
CASSPTGVEQFF
TGTGCCAGCAGTCCCACAGGGGTTGAGCAGTTCTTC
>TRBD1|TRBJ1-1|many|TRBV12-3/TRBV12-4
CASSPGTGRTEAFF
TGTGCCAGCAGTCCCGGGACAGGGAGGACTGAAGCTTTCTTT
>TRBD2|TRBJ2-3|few|TRBV27
CASSFSGTRGPTDTQYF
TGTGCCAGCAGTTTTTCAGGGACTAGGGGTCCCACAGATACGCAGTATTTT
>NA|TRBJ2-4|few|TRBV12-3/TRBV12-4
CATKGGTKNIQYF
TGTGCCACCAAGGGTGGTACCAAAAACATTCAGTACTTC